These 31 T cell receptor beta chains were sequenced from one sample in a study of blood T cells in healthy people across ages. The authors ran a second PCR of about 6 to 11 cycles using a sample-barcoded 5' primer and a J-beta primer mix. Via MiXCR, TCRdb re-called the 5' RACE reads, giving one row per CDR3 protein. The table has over a million distinct CDR3 sequences, less than 45% seen once. Source material: blood. The receptors here all came from a woman under 30 in good health.

A word on this clonotype: Sequence at one end of the junction differs from germline and may be a read error. J is TRBJ2-3 and V is TRBV2; a possible D gene is TRBD2 (5 bases). CDR1 is SNHLY and CDR2 is FYNNEI in the germline V gene. There are 14 residues in the CDR3. CDR3 in amino acids: CARSDGLSTDTQYF. CDR3 nucleotide sequence: TGTGCCAGAAGTGATGGACTGAGCACAGATACGCAGTATTTT.

This clonotype was observed many times. The chain is built from TRBV12-3 or TRBV12-4 and TRBJ2-3; 13 bases are shared with TRBD2. Trimming removed 6 bases from V and 2 bases from J; junction bases left unmatched: 5. The CDR3 sequence is 16 residues long. CDR3 bases: TGTGCCAGCAGCTCCGGACTAGCGGGGGCCACAGATACGCAGTATTTT. As protein: CASSSGLAGATDTQYF.

This clonotype was seen more than once but under ten times. The gene calls are TRBV28 and TRBJ1-5; the D gene is possibly TRBD1 (5 bases). The V and J ends lost 5 bases and 6 bases respectively, with 14 bases between them. The CDR3 runs to 14 residues. Germline CDR1 is MDHEN and CDR2 is SYDVKM. The CDR3 sequence: CASSPPGVVQPQHF. The CDR3 region has the DNA TGTGCCAGCAGTCCACCGGGGGTTGTTCAGCCCCAGCATTTT.

This clonotype has a handful of counts. V usage is TRBV6-5 and J usage is TRBJ2-7, with D possibly being TRBD1 (5 bases). The V end lost 5 bases, the J end lost 2 bases, and 13 bases lay between the germline ends. CDR3 length: 14 amino acids. Germline assignment: CDR1 MNHEY and CDR2 SVGAGI. CDR3 residues: CASSDKAGTYEQYF. DNA for the CDR3: TGTGCCAGCAGTGACAAGGCAGGGACCTACGAGCAGTACTTC.

This clonotype occurred once. This chain links TRBV6-8 with TRBJ1-1; D possibly corresponds to TRBD1 (5 bases). With 1 base removed from V and 6 bases from J, the gap between germline ends came to 18 bases. CDR3 length equals 16 residues. Germline V lookup: CDR1 MNHGY, CDR2 SAAAGT. The DNA of the CDR3 is TGTGCCAGCAGTTACTGGTATGACAGCCGCATTGCTGAAGCTTTCTTT. Its protein is CASSYWYDSRIAEAFF.

This clonotype has ten or more counts. The rearrangement uses TRBV29-1 and TRBJ2-3; D may be TRBD1 (6 bases). The CDR3 is 13 residues long. V was cut by 5 bases and J by 2 bases, with 11 bases left in between. The germline V gene encodes CDR1 SQVTM and CDR2 ANQGSEA. CDR3 sequence: CSVTGLLTDTQYF. The CDR3 nucleotides read TGCAGCGTTACAGGGCTTCTCACAGATACGCAGTATTTT.

The genes are TRBV4-1 and TRBJ2-3; TRBD2 matches 7 bases. CDR3 size: 16 residues. After removal of 4 bases from V and 1 base from J, the junction contained 8 bases not matched to a gene. CDR1 and CDR2 (germline): MGHRA, YSYEKL. In DNA form, the CDR3 reads TGCGCCAGCAGCCTCCAACCCCGGGGGGGCACAGATACGCAGTATTTT. Its translation: CASSLQPRGGTDTQYF.

This clonotype occurred once. Possible read error: a much larger clone is one base away. The chain links TRBV15 to TRBJ2-3; D is undetermined. This CDR3 comprises 14 residues. Trimming cost V 5 bases and J 2 bases, with 11 bases left between them. Germline values: CDR1 LNHNV, CDR2 YYDKDF (reference sequence). DNA of the CDR3: TGTGCCACCAGCCGCGGAACTAACACAGATACGCAGTATTTT. Translated, it gives CATSRGTNTDTQYF.

The J gene is TRBJ1-5, the V gene TRBV6-5, with D possibly being TRBD1 (5 bases). This CDR3 is 16 amino acids long. Germline CDR1 is MNHEY and CDR2 is SVGAGI. V gave up 4 bases and J gave up 4 bases, with 17 bases separating them. CDR3 protein: CASSLTGPEGNQPQHF. CDR3 DNA: TGTGCCAGCAGTTTAACGGGCCCTGAGGGGAATCAGCCCCAGCATTTT.

The V gene is TRBV6-1, the J gene TRBJ2-1; 7 bases line up with TRBD1. This CDR3 has 15 residues. The germline V gene encodes CDR1 MNHNS and CDR2 SASEGT. V was pared by 8 bases and J by 3 bases, with 10 bases of the junction left unmatched. CDR3 in amino acids: CASQPGQGDYNEQFF. CDR3 DNA sequence: TGTGCCAGCCAGCCGGGGCAGGGGGACTACAATGAGCAGTTCTTC.

On this clonotype: The junction does not match germline at one end; this may be a read error. The chain combines TRBV7-7 with TRBJ2-1; 9 bases line up with TRBD2. Germline loops: CDR1 SSHAT, CDR2 FNYEAQ (reference sequence). CDR3 length equals 16 residues. This CDR3 is CASSLAAGGPYNEQFF. The DNA of the CDR3 is TGTGCTAGCAGCTTAGCGGCGGGGGGGCCTTACAATGAGCAGTTCTTC.

The chain couples TRBV27 to TRBJ1-5, with no clear D. The V gene lost 3 bases and the J gene lost 6 bases, with 12 bases spanning the gap. Germline V lookup: CDR1 MNHEY, CDR2 SMNVEV (reference sequence). CDR3 length: 14 residues. CDR3 sequence (DNA): TGTGCCAGCAGTTTTAGTTGGGGAGGTCAGCCCCAGCATTTT. Translating gives CASSFSWGGQPQHF.

V and J are TRBV12-3 or TRBV12-4 and TRBJ2-1; D gene unclear. V lost 6 bases and J 10 bases, leaving 25 bases between the germline ends. The CDR3 loop spans 16 amino acids. The CDR3 nucleotides are TGTGCCAGCAGCCACACGTTGGGGTCTGGCTCCCAGGAGCAGTTCTTC. This encodes CASSHTLGSGSQEQFF.

The chain recombines TRBV7-9 with TRBJ2-1; 7 bases fit TRBD1. The CDR3 extends over 18 amino acids. Per the germline V gene, CDR1 is SEHNR and CDR2 is FQNEAQ (reference sequence). The V and J ends lost 4 bases and 6 bases, in that order; junction bases with no gene match: 18. CDR3 bases: TGTGCCAGCAGCTCCACGACGCCAGACAGGGCCCCCTCCAATGAGCAGTTCTTC. It codes for CASSSTTPDRAPSNEQFF.

The chain couples TRBV9 to TRBJ2-3; 10 bases map to TRBD2. This CDR3 spans 19 amino acids. Trimming removed 5 bases from V and 4 bases from J; junction bases left unmatched: 19. Germline CDR1 and CDR2: SGDLS and YYNGEE. The DNA for the CDR3 is TGTGCCAGCAGTCGTTTGGCAGGGCCAGCGGGGGGGCCCTCAGATACGCAGTATTTT. It translates to CASSRLAGPAGGPSDTQYF. Based on the CDR3 plus reference TRBV9 and TRBJ2-3, the full variable domain is DSGVTQTPKHLITATGQRVTLRCSPRSGDLSVYWYQQSLDQGLQFLIQYYNGEERAKGNILERFSAQQFPDLHSELNLSSLELGDSALYFCASSRLAGPAGGPSDTQYFGPGTRLTVL.

The chain combines TRBV27 with TRBJ2-3; D might be TRBD2 (5 bases). The CDR3 consists of 13 residues. Trimming removed 4 bases at V and 5 bases at J, with 10 bases between. From germline, CDR1 is MNHEY and CDR2 SMNVEV (reference sequence). This chain's CDR3 is CASSSDWRDTQYF. The CDR3 DNA reads as TGTGCCAGCAGTTCGGACTGGAGAGATACGCAGTATTTT.

V usage is TRBV20-1 and J usage is TRBJ2-5; D is perhaps TRBD1 or TRBD2 (5 bases each). Germline CDR1 is DFQATT and CDR2 is SNEGSKA (reference sequence). CDR3 length: 14 amino acids. With 6 bases removed from V and 3 bases from J, the gap between germline ends came to 17 bases. The CDR3 sequence is CSASEGTSEETQYF. CDR3 bases: TGCAGTGCCAGTGAGGGGACCTCCGAAGAGACCCAGTACTTC.

This clonotype showed up just a few times. This chain links TRBV6-5 with TRBJ1-1, with D tentatively TRBD1 (6 bases). CDR3 size: 15 residues. V dropped 0 bases and J dropped 4 bases, with 12 bases sitting between them. Germline V gene sequence: CDR1 MNHEY, CDR2 SVGAGI. The CDR3 spells CASSYSLQGSTEAFF. CDR3 sequence (DNA): TGTGCCAGCAGTTACTCGCTACAGGGAAGCACTGAAGCTTTCTTT.

The CDR3 loop is CASREGPGQGNYGYTF. DNA for the CDR3: TGCGCCAGCAGAGAAGGTCCAGGACAGGGAAACTATGGCTACACCTTC. The chain is built from TRBV5-1 and TRBJ1-2, with TRBD1 identical over 8 bases. Germline V gives CDR1 SGHRS, CDR2 YFSETQ. Germline trimming cut 5 bases from V and 2 bases from J; bases unmatched to any gene: 11. The CDR3 has 16 amino acids.

The chain joins TRBV27 to TRBJ2-5; 8 bases fit TRBD1. Germline loops: CDR1 MNHEY, CDR2 SMNVEV (reference sequence). The V segment lost 5 bases and the J segment 11 bases; nucleotides outside the gene matches: 16. CDR3 size: 15 residues. The CDR3 reads CASSIGTGYYNEQYF. The CDR3 DNA sequence: TGTGCCAGCAGTATCGGGACAGGATACTACAATGAGCAGTACTTC.

The rearrangement joins TRBV7-3 to TRBJ1-4; D gene ambiguous. Germline CDR1 and CDR2: SGHTA and FQGTGA. Trimming shortened V by 1 base and J by 7 bases, and 10 bases separated the two germline ends. The CDR3 covers 14 residues. The CDR3 DNA is TGTGCCAGCAGCTTAAAAGTCACTTTTGAAAAACTGTTTTTT. Translating gives CASSLKVTFEKLFF.

This clonotype occurred a few times. The chain is built from TRBV20-1 and TRBJ2-7, with D maybe TRBD1 (5 bases). This CDR3 is 14 amino acids long. From germline, CDR1 is DFQATT and CDR2 SNEGSKA (reference sequence). The V and J ends lost 6 bases and 0 bases respectively, with 15 bases between them. CDR3 amino acids: CSAVDSFGSYEQYF. The DNA for the CDR3 is TGCAGTGCGGTCGACAGTTTTGGCTCCTACGAGCAGTACTTC.

V and J are TRBV12-3 or TRBV12-4 and TRBJ1-2; 7 positions agree with TRBD1. V shed 7 bases, J shed 8 bases, and the junction held 7 bases outside the gene matches. The CDR3 spans 12 residues. CDR3 protein: CASNPTGFGYTF. The CDR3 coding sequence is TGTGCCAGCAATCCGACAGGGTTCGGCTACACCTTC.

The CDR3 DNA is TGTGCCAGCAGCCACGGGACAGTTCGCATTCAGTACTTC. Its translation is CASSHGTVRIQYF. The V gene is TRBV3-1, the J gene TRBJ2-4; 7 nucleotides align to TRBD1. This CDR3 region has 13 residues. After removal of 3 bases from V and 9 bases from J, the junction contained 5 bases not matched to a gene. Germline-derived CDR1 and CDR2 are LGHDT and YNNKEL (reference sequence).

The chain employs TRBV7-2 and TRBJ2-7, with D unclear. The CDR3 extends over 14 amino acids. Deletions cut 1 base from V and 2 bases from J, with 9 bases between. Germline V lookup: CDR1 SGHTA, CDR2 FQGNSA. CDR3 protein: CASSLERTAYEQYF. CDR3 DNA: TGTGCCAGCAGCTTAGAACGGACCGCCTACGAGCAGTACTTC.

This clonotype was detected only a few times. This chain uses TRBV6-6 with TRBJ1-5; D not resolved. Looked up from germline, CDR1 is MNHNY and CDR2 is SVGAGI (reference sequence). V was trimmed by 5 bases and J by 6 bases, leaving 11 bases between them. CDR3 length: 13 amino acids. The CDR3 spells CASSDDRAQPQHF. CDR3 DNA sequence: TGTGCCAGCAGTGACGATCGGGCTCAGCCCCAGCATTTT.

This chain connects TRBV11-2 to TRBJ2-5; D may be TRBD1 (6 bases). This CDR3 has 15 amino acids. Germline V CDR1 and CDR2: SGHAT, FQNNGV. Trimming cost V 3 bases and J 1 base, with 12 bases left between them. The CDR3 protein is CASSFSDRTQETQYF. The CDR3 nucleotides are TGTGCCAGCAGCTTCAGTGACAGGACCCAAGAGACCCAGTACTTC. Supplemented by reference TRBV11-2 and TRBJ2-5, the full variable domain reads EAGVAQSPRYKIIEKRQSVAFWCNPISGHATLYWYQQILGQGPKLLIQFQNNGVVDDSQLPKDRFSAERLKGVDSTLKIQPAKLEDSAVYLCASSFSDRTQETQYFGPGTRLLVL.

This sequence joins TRBV29-1 and TRBJ2-3; D might be TRBD2 (5 bases). The germline CDR1 and CDR2 sequences are SQVTM and ANQGSEA. Trimming pared 4 bases from V and 2 bases from J, leaving 7 bases between. This CDR3 has 12 residues. The CDR3 DNA follows: TGCAGCGTTGCTAGCAACACAGATACGCAGTATTTT. The encoded protein is CSVASNTDTQYF.

V gene TRBV28 combines with J gene TRBJ2-1; 8 bases are a match to TRBD2. Looked up from germline, CDR1 is MDHEN and CDR2 is SYDVKM. CDR3 length: 15 residues. The J segment lost 5 bases and the V segment lost 7 bases, leaving 10 bases of the junction unmatched. CDR3 amino acids: CASTNLGLENNEQFF. As DNA, the CDR3 is TGTGCCAGCACTAACCTGGGACTAGAGAACAATGAGCAGTTCTTC.

This chain links TRBV4-3 with TRBJ1-2, with a possible D match to TRBD1 (6 bases). The V and J ends lost 0 bases and 8 bases respectively, with 16 bases between them. The CDR3 totals 15 residues. Per germline, CDR1 LGHNA and CDR2 YSLEER. The CDR3 spells CASSQEGRGGGGYTF. The CDR3 DNA is TGCGCCAGCAGCCAAGAGGGTCGAGGGGGGGGAGGCTACACCTTC.

This chain uses TRBV4-3 with TRBJ2-4, with a weak D call TRBD1 (6 bases). Germline V lookup: CDR1 LGHNA, CDR2 YSLEER. The CDR3 is 16 amino acids. The germline V and J ends were trimmed by 4 bases and 1 base, with 14 bases remaining between them. This CDR3 reads CASSPQGRGAKNIQYF. CDR3 DNA: TGCGCCAGCAGCCCACAGGGTAGGGGGGCCAAAAACATTCAGTACTTC.